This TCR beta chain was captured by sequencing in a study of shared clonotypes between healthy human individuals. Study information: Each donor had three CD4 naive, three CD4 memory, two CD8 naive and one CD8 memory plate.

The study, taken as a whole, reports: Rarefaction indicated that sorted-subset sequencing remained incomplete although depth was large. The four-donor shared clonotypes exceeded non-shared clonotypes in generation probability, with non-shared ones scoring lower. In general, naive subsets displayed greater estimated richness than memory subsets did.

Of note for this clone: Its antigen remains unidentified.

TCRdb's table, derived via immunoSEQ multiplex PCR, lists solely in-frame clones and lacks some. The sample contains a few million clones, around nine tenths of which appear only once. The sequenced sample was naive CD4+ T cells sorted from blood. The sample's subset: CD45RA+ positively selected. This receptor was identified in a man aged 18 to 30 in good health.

The CDR3 here is CASSLSGDNSPLHF. The CDR3 DNA sequence: TGTGCCAGCTCACTTTCGGGGGATAATTCACCCCTCCACTTT. The rearrangement links TRBV18 to TRBJ1-6; the D gene is possibly TRBD1 (5 bases). Germline values: CDR1 KGHSH, CDR2 LQKENI. Trimming removed 4 bases from V and 5 bases from J, with 9 bases in between. The CDR3 has 14 residues.